This entry features one T cell receptor (beta chain) sequence. The data were obtained in a study of patients and donors after allogeneic stem cell transplantation. In TCRdb, the RT-PCR reads were re-called with MiXCR into one record per CDR3 protein. The sample gives approximately 410,000 distinct CDR3 sequences, 16% of which show up once; about 7% is in the top ten. The V end was cut by 8 bases, the J end by 6 bases, with 22 bases between. Germline CDR1 reads MNHNS; CDR2 reads SASEGT. This CDR3 has 15 residues. The sequenced material came from blood, either unsorted or a sorted T cell fraction (not recorded which). The chain uses TRBV6-1 and TRBJ1-1; no reliable D call. The clonotype was recovered from a human donor who was either an allogeneic HSCT recipient or a stem cell or donor lymphocyte infusion donor (not recorded which). It is not recorded whose cells these are; they may come from a transplant donor. The chain's CDR3 is CASDPVIVGNAEAFF. As DNA, the CDR3 is TGTGCCAGCGACCCAGTTATTGTCGGAAACGCTGAAGCTTTCTTT.